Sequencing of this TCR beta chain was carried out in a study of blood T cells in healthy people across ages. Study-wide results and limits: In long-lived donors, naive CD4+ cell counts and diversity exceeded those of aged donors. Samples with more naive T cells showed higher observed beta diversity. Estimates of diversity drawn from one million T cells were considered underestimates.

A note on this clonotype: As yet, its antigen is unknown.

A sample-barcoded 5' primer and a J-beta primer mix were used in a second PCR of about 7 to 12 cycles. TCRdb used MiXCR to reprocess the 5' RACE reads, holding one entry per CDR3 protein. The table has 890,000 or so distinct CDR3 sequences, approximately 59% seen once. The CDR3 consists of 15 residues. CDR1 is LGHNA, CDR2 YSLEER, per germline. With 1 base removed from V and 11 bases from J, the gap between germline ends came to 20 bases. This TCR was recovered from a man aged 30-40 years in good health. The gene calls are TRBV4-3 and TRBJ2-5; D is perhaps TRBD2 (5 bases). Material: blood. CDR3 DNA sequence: TGCGCCAGCAGCCAAGGAGAGGGTACTCACAATGAGCAGTACTTC. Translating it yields CASSQGEGTHNEQYF.